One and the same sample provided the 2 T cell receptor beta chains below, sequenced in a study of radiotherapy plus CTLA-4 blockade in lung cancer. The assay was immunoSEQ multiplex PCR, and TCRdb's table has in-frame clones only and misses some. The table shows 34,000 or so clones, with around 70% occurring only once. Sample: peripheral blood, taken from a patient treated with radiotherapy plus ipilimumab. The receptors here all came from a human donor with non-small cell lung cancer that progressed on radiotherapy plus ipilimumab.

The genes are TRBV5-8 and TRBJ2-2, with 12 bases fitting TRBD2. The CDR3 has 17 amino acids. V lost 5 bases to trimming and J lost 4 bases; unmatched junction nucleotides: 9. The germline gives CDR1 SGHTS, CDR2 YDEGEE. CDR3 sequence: CASSILAGGIATGELFF. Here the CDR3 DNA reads TGTGCCAGCAGTATCCTAGCGGGAGGGATAGCCACCGGGGAGCTGTTTTTT.

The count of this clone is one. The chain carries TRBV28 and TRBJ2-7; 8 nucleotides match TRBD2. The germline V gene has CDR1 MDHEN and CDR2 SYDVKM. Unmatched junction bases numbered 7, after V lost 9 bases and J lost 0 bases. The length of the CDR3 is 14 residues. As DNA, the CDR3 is TGTGCCAGTCGAGCGGGGGAACCCTCCTACGAGCAGTACTTC. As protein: CASRAGEPSYEQYF.